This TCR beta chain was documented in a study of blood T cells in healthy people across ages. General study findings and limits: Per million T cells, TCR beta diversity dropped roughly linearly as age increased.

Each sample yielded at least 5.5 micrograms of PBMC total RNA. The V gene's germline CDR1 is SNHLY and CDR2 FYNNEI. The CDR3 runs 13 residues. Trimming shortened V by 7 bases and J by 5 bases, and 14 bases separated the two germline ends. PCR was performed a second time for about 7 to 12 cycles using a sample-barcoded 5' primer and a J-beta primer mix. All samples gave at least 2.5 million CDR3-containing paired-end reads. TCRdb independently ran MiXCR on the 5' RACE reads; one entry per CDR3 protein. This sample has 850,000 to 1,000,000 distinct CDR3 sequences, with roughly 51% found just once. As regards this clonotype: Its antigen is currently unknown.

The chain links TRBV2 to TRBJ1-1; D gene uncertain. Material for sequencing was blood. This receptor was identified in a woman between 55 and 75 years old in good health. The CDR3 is CASKALGSTEAFF. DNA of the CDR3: TGTGCCAGCAAAGCGCTGGGAAGTACTGAAGCTTTCTTT. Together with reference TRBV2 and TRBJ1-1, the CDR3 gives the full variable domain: EPEVTQTPSHQVTQMGQEVILRCVPISNHLYFYWYRQILGQKVEFLVSFYNNEISEKSEIFDDQFSVERPDGSNFTLKIRSTKLEDSAMYFCASKALGSTEAFFGQGTRLTVV.